The sequence of this T cell receptor (beta chain) was determined in a study of blood T cell repertoires in COVID-19. At the level of the study: Samples taken during acute and convalescent COVID-19 were collected in the United States, Italy and Spain. The analysed material was cDNA or gDNA that came from T cells, B-cell-depleted T cells, or PBMCs.

Which cohort a participant joined came from the clinical history participants gave. Symptom resolution, clearance, or two negative PCRs marked the recovered donors of Cohort 3. The data were produced by immunoSEQ multiplex PCR, yet TCRdb's version contains in-frame clones alone and is incomplete. The repertoire holds roughly 190,000 clones, with 75% to 85% as singletons. This CDR3 has 13 amino acids. Germline loops: CDR1 GTSNPN, CDR2 SVGIG (reference sequence). With 0 bases removed from V and 5 bases from J, the gap between germline ends came to 8 bases. The rearrangement uses TRBV30 and TRBJ1-5; D gene ambiguous. This clonotype originated in a man aged 40-49 years who had recovered from COVID-19. The sample taken for sequencing was PBMCs or T cells enriched from blood (not recorded which). The chain's CDR3 is CAWSVRSYQPQHF. CDR3 sequence (DNA): TGTGCCTGGAGTGTACGGAGTTATCAGCCCCAGCATTTT.